This TCR beta chain was profiled in a study of blood T cell repertoires in COVID-19. Study summary: Collection of acute and convalescent COVID-19 samples took place in the United States, Italy and Spain.

Everyone who took part was roughly 18 to 89 years old, and they came from about two dozen US areas. Within the 2 weeks before study entry, each person in the exposed group met a COVID-19 case. Trimming removed 3 bases at V and 7 bases at J, with 13 bases between. CDR1 is GTSNPN, CDR2 SVGIG, per germline (reference sequence). The CDR3 is 14 amino acids. As handled by the study authors: Reference gene primer amplification yielded estimated nucleated cell counts. Generated by immunoSEQ multiplex PCR, the TCRdb table keeps only in-frame clones and is missing some. V and J calls and clone size are given by that table; D and trimming were obtained from the DNA. This table has some 300,000 clones, nearly 90% appearing once.

The chain combines TRBV30 with TRBJ1-6, with D hard to call. The source material was PBMCs or T cells enriched from blood (not recorded which). The source of this sequence is a woman aged 45-65 years who had been exposed to COVID-19. CDR3 sequence: CAWSPRPPNSPLHF. CDR3 sequence (DNA): TGTGCCTGGAGCCCGCGCCCGCCAAATTCACCCCTCCACTTT.